The clone carrying this T cell receptor (beta chain) showed up just once. Sequenced by immunoSEQ multiplex PCR; TCRdb stores in-frame clones only, minus some. The data show almost 250,000 clones, about 83% seen once. The V gene's germline CDR1 is SGHRS and CDR2 YFSETQ. The CDR3 is 15 residues long. Trimming at V came to 2 bases and at J to 6 bases, leaving 6 bases not matched to a gene. The sample is drawn from a study of blood T cell repertoires in COVID-19. The gene calls are TRBV5-1 and TRBJ2-1; 9 positions agree with TRBD2. The TCR comes from a woman older than 75 with COVID-19, enrolled during active disease. The material sequenced was peripheral blood. The CDR3 spells CASSLAGGLSNEQFF. CDR3 DNA: TGCGCCAGCAGCTTAGCGGGGGGCCTATCCAATGAGCAGTTCTTC.